This entry lists 22 T cell receptor beta chains sequenced from one sample in a study of blood T cell repertoires in COVID-19. The table came from immunoSEQ multiplex PCR; TCRdb's copy has only in-frame clones and leaves some out. The top ten hold 50% of the sample, which has 50,000 to 75,000 clones, about three quarters seen once. Specimen: peripheral blood. Receptors were obtained from a woman older than 75 with acute or convalescent COVID-19.

V gene TRBV27 combines with J gene TRBJ1-6; a weak D match, TRBD1 (6 bases). V shed 7 bases and J shed 8 bases, with 9 bases lying between them. The CDR3 spans 12 residues. CDR1 and CDR2 (germline): MNHEY, SMNVEV (reference sequence). Here the CDR3 reads CASTTGYSPLHF. As DNA, the CDR3 is TGTGCCAGCACCACAGGGTATTCACCCCTCCACTTT.

The chain is built from TRBV7-9 and TRBJ2-2, with 14 bases identical to TRBD2. This CDR3 has 16 amino acids. Germline V CDR1 and CDR2: SEHNR, FQNEAQ (reference sequence). Trimming removed 7 bases from V and 9 bases from J; junction bases left unmatched: 10. The CDR3 reads CASTPRGTSGSRELFF. The CDR3 DNA reads as TGTGCCAGCACCCCACGGGGGACTAGCGGGAGTAGGGAGCTGTTTTTT.

The chain joins TRBV2 to TRBJ1-2; D not resolved. The CDR3 is 11 amino acids. The germline V gene has CDR1 SNHLY and CDR2 FYNNEI. Trimming took 6 bases from V and 5 from J, leaving 7 bases between them. The CDR3 here is CASSPEYGYTF. The CDR3 DNA sequence: TGTGCCAGCAGCCCAGAATATGGCTACACCTTC.

CDR3 sequence (DNA): TGTGCCAGCAGCCGCTACTCCGTGAATATCGGGGAGCTGTTTTTT. It translates to CASSRYSVNIGELFF. This chain joins TRBV7-9 and TRBJ2-2; no clear D. The CDR3 is 15 amino acids. Between the trimmed V and J ends, which lost 5 bases and 7 bases, there was a span of 17 bases. The germline V gene has CDR1 SEHNR and CDR2 FQNEAQ (reference sequence).

This clone was observed a few times. The rearrangement joins TRBV5-1 to TRBJ1-1; a possible D gene is TRBD1 (5 bases). Trimming left V 6 bases short and J 4 bases short, with 13 bases between. The V gene's germline CDR1 is SGHRS and CDR2 YFSETQ. The CDR3 runs 13 residues. CDR3 sequence reads: CASTVQGSTEAFF. The CDR3 bases are TGCGCCAGCACGGTTCAGGGTTCCACTGAAGCTTTCTTT.

The chain employs TRBV28 and TRBJ1-2, with D possibly matching TRBD1 (6 bases). The CDR3 is 14 amino acids. Germline V gene data show CDR1 as MDHEN and CDR2 as SYDVKM. Trimming left V 5 bases short and J 7 bases short, with 17 bases between. In nucleotides, the CDR3 is TGTGCCAGCAGTCCCATCGGGGGGGCTGGTGGCTACACCTTC. Translation gives CASSPIGGAGGYTF.

The V call is TRBV5-4, the J call TRBJ1-6; the D is unclear. The CDR3 contains 14 residues. Trimming cost V 3 bases and J 7 bases, with 11 bases left between them. CDR1 is SGHNT and CDR2 is YYREEE in the germline V gene (reference sequence). The CDR3 DNA is TGTGCCAGCAGCTCTACCCGGGAAAATTCACCCCTCCACTTT. Its protein is CASSSTRENSPLHF. Complete variable domain (other parts from reference TRBV5-4 and TRBJ1-6): ETGVTQSPTHLIKTRGQQVTLRCSSQSGHNTVSWYQQALGQGPQFIFQYYREEENGRGNFPPRFSGLQFPNYSSELNVNALELDDSALYLCASSSTRENSPLHFGNGTRLTVT.

This clone came up a few times. J is TRBJ2-7 and V is TRBV30; D is possibly TRBD1 (6 bases). CDR3 length: 13 amino acids. Trimming took 2 bases from V and 7 from J, leaving 15 bases between them. The V gene's germline CDR1 is GTSNPN and CDR2 SVGIG (reference sequence). CDR3: CAWSRGTYGEQYF. Here the CDR3 DNA reads TGTGCCTGGAGTCGTGGGACATACGGAGAGCAGTACTTC. The full variable domain, its missing parts supplied by reference TRBV30 and TRBJ2-7, is SQTIHQWPATLVQPVGSPLSLECTVEGTSNPNLYWYRQAAGRGLQLLFYSVGIGQISSEVPQNLSASRPQDRQFILSSKKLLLSDSGFYLCAWSRGTYGEQYFGPGTRLTVT.

The chain couples TRBV2 to TRBJ2-7; TRBD1 is a possible D gene (6 bases). The germline CDR1 and CDR2 sequences are SNHLY and FYNNEI. The CDR3 extends over 15 amino acids. V shed 0 bases and J shed 3 bases, with 12 bases lying between them. CDR3 in amino acids: CASSEAPGTLYEQYF. The CDR3 DNA is TGTGCCAGCAGTGAAGCGCCAGGGACACTCTACGAGCAGTACTTC.

The chain has TRBV7-8 and TRBJ1-1; a possible D gene is TRBD1 (6 bases). The CDR3 length is 15 residues. Deletions cut 5 bases from V and 4 bases from J, with 17 bases between. Germline assignment: CDR1 SGHVS and CDR2 FQNEAQ. The CDR3 coding sequence is TGTGCCAGCAGCCCTGGGGGGGCAGTGGGCACTGAAGCTTTCTTT. As protein: CASSPGGAVGTEAFF.

V and J are TRBV2 and TRBJ2-7; no reliable D call. Germline V gene sequence: CDR1 SNHLY, CDR2 FYNNEI. This CDR3 is 11 amino acids long. Trimming removed 5 bases at V and 7 bases at J, with 9 bases between. The CDR3 region has the DNA TGTGCCAGCAGTACCACTCAAGAGCAGTACTTC. It encodes CASSTTQEQYF.

In the case of this clone: Sequence at one end of the junction differs from germline and may be a read error. The V gene is TRBV6-1, the J gene TRBJ1-4; tentatively, D is TRBD1 (5 bases). The CDR3 covers 14 residues. Looked up from germline, CDR1 is MNHNS and CDR2 is SASEGT. The CDR3 nucleotides are TGTGCCAGCAGTGAAGCGTTTGACAGCGAAAGACTGTTTTTT. Protein: CASSEAFDSERLFF.

This clone has a handful of counts. This chain connects TRBV5-6 to TRBJ1-1; D may be TRBD1 (5 bases). Germline loops: CDR1 SGHDT, CDR2 YYEEEE. Trimming removed 5 bases from V and 4 bases from J, with 27 bases in between. The CDR3 runs 18 residues. The CDR3 sequence is CASRLLGGEGTGGTEAFF. The CDR3 DNA is TGTGCCAGCAGGTTATTAGGAGGGGAAGGTACCGGCGGCACTGAAGCTTTCTTT.

The chain links TRBV10-1 to TRBJ2-7, with 8 bases aligning to TRBD2. This CDR3 has 14 amino acids. Germline V gene lookup returns CDR1 WNHNN and CDR2 SYGVQD (reference sequence). The trim removed 2 bases at V and 3 bases at J, leaving 3 bases unmatched. CDR3 loop: CASSENLAGYEQYF. CDR3 in DNA: TGCGCCAGCAGTGAGAACCTAGCGGGCTACGAGCAGTACTTC.

This clone was recorded only once. The rearrangement joins TRBV28 to TRBJ2-2, with TRBD2 as a possible D gene (5 bases). V lost 7 bases and J lost 4, with 16 bases in between. CDR3 length: 15 residues. Germline V CDR1 and CDR2: MDHEN, SYDVKM. The CDR3 spells CASTTAGAGTGELFF. The CDR3 nucleotides are TGTGCCAGCACCACAGCTGGTGCGGGCACCGGGGAGCTGTTTTTT.

The J gene is TRBJ2-7, the V gene TRBV28, with TRBD1 identical over 7 bases. Germline trimming cut 11 bases from V and 5 bases from J; bases unmatched to any gene: 9. Per germline, CDR1 MDHEN and CDR2 SYDVKM. This CDR3 comprises 12 residues. CDR3 amino acids: CAFRGSIHEQYF. CDR3 nucleotides: TGTGCCTTCAGGGGGAGTATTCACGAGCAGTACTTC.

The chain is built from TRBV5-1 and TRBJ1-5; 10 bases are shared with TRBD1. The CDR3 is 18 residues long. The V and J ends lost 6 bases and 1 base, in that order; junction bases with no gene match: 13. The germline CDR1 and CDR2 sequences are SGHRS and YFSETQ. CDR3 amino acids: CASTLIRDRGFSNQPQHF. DNA for the CDR3: TGCGCCAGCACCCTGATCAGGGACAGGGGTTTCAGCAATCAGCCCCAGCATTTT. Based on the CDR3 plus reference TRBV5-1 and TRBJ1-5, the full variable domain is KAGVTQTPRYLIKTRGQQVTLSCSPISGHRSVSWYQQTPGQGLQFLFEYFSETQRNKGNFPGRFSGRQFSNSRSEMNVSTLELGDSALYLCASTLIRDRGFSNQPQHFGDGTRLSIL.

CDR3 in DNA: TGCAGCGTTGAAGGGCTCTATGGCTACACCTTC. Amino acid sequence: CSVEGLYGYTF. J is TRBJ1-2 and V is TRBV29-1, with no clear D. The CDR3 runs 11 residues. CDR1 SQVTM and CDR2 ANQGSEA come from the germline V gene. V lost 1 base and J 4 bases, leaving 4 bases between the germline ends.

This clone was detected a few times. The genes are TRBV3-1 (or the pseudogene TRBV3-2) and TRBJ2-1, with TRBD2 identical over 7 bases. The ends lost 4 bases at V and 5 bases at J; junction bases unmatched: 5. The CDR3 is made up of 14 amino acids. From germline, CDR1 is LGHDT and CDR2 YNNKEL (reference sequence). CDR3 bases: TGTGCCAGCAGCCGGGGGGGACTTGACAATGAGCAGTTCTTC. Translated: CASSRGGLDNEQFF.

The chain links TRBV5-1 to TRBJ1-2; D not resolved. V lost 0 bases and J lost 4, with 10 bases in between. Germline V CDR1 and CDR2: SGHRS, YFSETQ. The CDR3 length is 14 residues. CDR3 in amino acids: CASSLASAGYGYTF. The CDR3 DNA sequence: TGCGCCAGCAGCTTGGCCAGCGCGGGCTATGGCTACACCTTC.

The table lists this clone with a few counts. This chain joins TRBV27 and TRBJ2-3; 7 positions agree with TRBD2. Trimming removed 3 bases from V and 1 base from J; junction bases left unmatched: 10. CDR1 and CDR2 from the germline V gene are MNHEY and SMNVEV (reference sequence). The CDR3 runs to 17 residues. As DNA, the CDR3 is TGTGCCAGCAGTTTTTGGGGGAGGGCGGCGGGCACAGATACGCAGTATTTT. Protein sequence: CASSFWGRAAGTDTQYF.

The chain links TRBV18 to TRBJ1-2, with D possibly matching TRBD1 (6 bases). Trimming pared 2 bases from V and 1 base from J, leaving 11 bases between. CDR1 and CDR2 from the germline V gene are KGHSH and LQKENI. The CDR3 length is 15 residues. The CDR3 region is CASSPSWDNNYGYTF. CDR3 coding DNA: TGTGCCAGCTCACCATCCTGGGACAATAACTATGGCTACACCTTC.